Sequencing of this T cell receptor (beta chain) was carried out in a study of T cells in Graves' hyperthyroidism and ophthalmopathy. Notes on the study in general: Ophthalmopathy was identified by the model a median 6.5 months ahead of onset. By a 13 V-J model, ophthalmopathy was set apart from stable hyperthyroidism.

Trimming stripped 4 bases from V and 5 bases from J, with 20 bases between. Germline lookup yields CDR1 MNHEY and CDR2 SVGEGT. CDR3 length equals 16 residues. Patients aged 18 to 65 had newly diagnosed hyperthyroidism of under 2 months' duration. PBMCs stemmed from about 9.5 ml fresh peripheral blood. What was amplified from RNA transcripts were TCR beta CDR3 regions. The HTBI primer set was used in a first-round RT-PCR of the TCR CDR3. In TCRdb, the multiplex PCR reads were re-called with MiXCR into one record per CDR3 protein. The table has 540,000 or so distinct CDR3 sequences, about 15% seen once. This clonotype was detected ten times or more. What it recognizes is unknown.

The chain has TRBV6-2 or TRBV6-3 and TRBJ1-1, with D tentatively TRBD1 (6 bases). The TCR originated in a woman under 40 with Graves' hyperthyroidism. Sample: blood. The CDR3 DNA sequence: TGTGCCAGCAGTTCCCGAGACAGGACTCGAGAAACTGAAGCTTTCTTT. Its translation: CASSSRDRTRETEAFF.